The 32 T cell receptor beta chains in this list originate from one sample, sequenced in a study of blood T cells in healthy people across ages. A second about 6 to 11 cycle PCR used barcoded and J-beta primers. Via MiXCR, TCRdb re-called the 5' RACE reads, giving one row per CDR3 protein. Here the sample spans some 890,000 distinct CDR3 sequences, roughly 29% being singletons. These data also formed part of another study, on T cells of mothers and their children.

The sample was blood. All receptors derive from a woman aged 40-49 years in good health.

This clonotype has a count of ten or more. The J gene is TRBJ2-5, the V gene TRBV6-2 or TRBV6-3; 8 bases line up with TRBD1. V shed 5 bases, J shed 4 bases, and the junction held 6 bases outside the gene matches. CDR1 and CDR2 (germline): MNHEY, SVGEGT. The CDR3 has 14 amino acids. CDR3 residues: CASSATGVGETQYF. In nucleotides, the CDR3 is TGTGCCAGCAGTGCGACAGGGGTTGGAGAGACCCAGTACTTC.

This clonotype was detected many times. The CDR3 sequence: CASSPGQGSSYNEQFF. CDR3 in DNA: TGTGCCAGCAGCCCGGGGCAGGGATCCTCCTACAATGAGCAGTTCTTC. The genes are TRBV4-2 and TRBJ2-1; tentatively, D is TRBD1 or TRBD2 (5 bases each). Trimming took off 4 bases at V and 0 bases at J, with 13 bases between the two ends. Per the germline V gene, CDR1 is LGHNA and CDR2 is YNFKEQ. The CDR3 is 16 amino acids.

This clonotype was recorded a few times. The chain is built from TRBV2 and TRBJ1-5, with TRBD1 as a possible D gene (6 bases). The CDR3 covers 18 residues. V was cut by 8 bases and J by 4 bases, with 27 bases left in between. Germline loops: CDR1 SNHLY, CDR2 FYNNEI. The CDR3 reads CASQEIRDKEGLNQPQHF. The CDR3 DNA reads as TGTGCCAGCCAAGAAATCCGGGACAAGGAAGGGTTGAATCAGCCCCAGCATTTT.

This clonotype was recorded at least ten times. This chain uses TRBV6-4 with TRBJ2-6, with D tentatively TRBD1 (7 bases). Per germline, CDR1 MRHNA and CDR2 SNTAGT. The CDR3 sequence is 18 residues long. V lost 0 bases and J 2 bases, leaving 14 bases between the germline ends. CDR3 nucleotide sequence: TGTGCCAGCAGTGACTCGAACAGGGGCGGGGCTGGGGCCAACGTCCTGACTTTC. Protein product: CASSDSNRGGAGANVLTF.

The chain has TRBV4-1 and TRBJ1-1; D gene unclear. The CDR3 has 13 amino acids. Trimming stripped 0 bases from V and 7 bases from J, with 9 bases between. Germline CDR1 and CDR2: MGHRA and YSYEKL. This chain's CDR3 is CASSQDDRFEAFF. The CDR3, as DNA: TGCGCCAGCAGCCAAGATGACCGCTTTGAAGCTTTCTTT.

This clonotype was counted a few times. V usage is TRBV24-1 and J usage is TRBJ1-5; the D gene is possibly TRBD1 (6 bases). This CDR3 comprises 18 residues. V gave up 2 bases and J gave up 3 bases, with 19 bases separating them. CDR1 KGHDR and CDR2 SFDVKD come from the germline V gene. The CDR3 DNA reads as TGTGCCACCAGTGATTCGAGTGACAGGTTCGGGTCCAATCAGCCCCAGCATTTT. Translating it yields CATSDSSDRFGSNQPQHF.

The chain links TRBV5-1 to TRBJ1-1; 8 bases align to TRBD1. The CDR3 covers 15 residues. CDR1 and CDR2 from the germline V gene are SGHRS and YFSETQ. The ends lost 3 bases at V and 10 bases at J; junction bases unmatched: 14. This chain's CDR3 is CASSSEPPGQAGAFF. CDR3 nucleotide sequence: TGCGCCAGCAGCTCTGAACCACCGGGACAGGCGGGAGCTTTCTTT.

V usage is TRBV2 and J usage is TRBJ2-3; no firm D call. Per germline, CDR1 SNHLY and CDR2 FYNNEI. The CDR3 covers 14 residues. Trimming stripped 4 bases from V and 6 bases from J, with 14 bases between. As DNA, the CDR3 is TGTGCCAGCAGTGTGGGTCGGACGGGCGATACGCAGTATTTT. Amino acid sequence: CASSVGRTGDTQYF.

This clonotype has a handful of counts. The chain combines TRBV7-9 with TRBJ2-7; D gene unclear. Germline assignment: CDR1 SEHNR and CDR2 FQNEAQ (reference sequence). V dropped 5 bases and J dropped 0 bases, with 14 bases sitting between them. The CDR3 consists of 15 residues. The CDR3 sequence is CASSRSASSSYEQYF. In DNA, the CDR3 is TGTGCCAGCAGCCGAAGTGCCTCGAGCTCCTACGAGCAGTACTTC.

In the case of this clonotype: With a much larger clone just one base away, this may be a read error. The chain links TRBV28 to TRBJ2-7; 7 positions match TRBD1. Germline assignment: CDR1 MDHEN and CDR2 SYDVKM. The CDR3 totals 17 residues. The CDR3 DNA is TGTGCCGGCAGTTTATCGCCCACAGGGGTAGCCTCCTACGAGCAGTACTTC. Residues: CAGSLSPTGVASYEQYF.

The chain carries TRBV14 and TRBJ1-2, with D unresolved. The germline V gene encodes CDR1 SGHDN and CDR2 FVKESK. This CDR3 has 15 residues. The germline V and J ends were trimmed by 1 base and 3 bases, with 12 bases remaining between them. The CDR3 reads CASSQARSPDYGYTF. The CDR3 DNA reads TGTGCCAGCAGCCAAGCCCGGTCACCTGACTATGGCTACACCTTC.

The CDR3 region has the DNA TGCAGTGCTAGAGATCCCTACCCACAGGGTACCCACACTGAAGCTTTCTTT. Its protein product is CSARDPYPQGTHTEAFF. The V and J genes are TRBV20-1 and TRBJ1-1; D might be TRBD1 (6 bases). V dropped 0 bases and J dropped 3 bases, with 20 bases sitting between them. This CDR3 has 17 amino acids. CDR1 DFQATT and CDR2 SNEGSKA come from the germline V gene (reference sequence).

Worth noting for this clonotype: A read error may produce the germline difference seen at one junction end. The gene calls are TRBV20-1 and TRBJ2-7; TRBD2 might be the D (5 bases). CDR1 DFQATT and CDR2 SNEGSKA come from the germline V gene (reference sequence). The CDR3 totals 13 residues. This CDR3 reads CSTRARRPYEQYF. CDR3 DNA sequence: TGCAGTACTAGAGCCCGACGACCCTACGAGCAGTACTTC.

The genes are TRBV10-3 and TRBJ2-5; either TRBD1 or TRBD2 may supply D (5 bases each). CDR1 is ENHRY, CDR2 SYGVKD, per germline. The V and J ends lost 6 bases and 3 bases respectively, with 8 bases between them. The CDR3 runs 12 residues. The CDR3 DNA reads as TGTGCCATCAGGGGGGTCGAAGAGACCCAGTACTTC. Protein sequence: CAIRGVEETQYF.

As concerns this clonotype: This may be a read error, as it is one base from a much larger clone. V gene TRBV7-2 combines with J gene TRBJ2-7; D remains ambiguous. The V end lost 6 bases, the J end lost 3 bases, and 15 bases lay between the germline ends. Germline V lookup: CDR1 SGHTA, CDR2 FQGNSA. The CDR3 is 14 residues long. This CDR3 reads CASRVGHFLYEQYF. CDR3 coding DNA: TGTGCCAGCAGGGTCGGCCACTTCCTCTACGAGCAGTACTTC.

This chain joins TRBV7-9 and TRBJ2-1, with a tentative D call TRBD1 (5 bases). This CDR3 has 13 amino acids. With 7 bases removed from V and 5 bases from J, the gap between germline ends came to 12 bases. Per the germline V gene, CDR1 is SEHNR and CDR2 is FQNEAQ (reference sequence). The CDR3 here is CASNYGAHNEQFF. The CDR3, as DNA: TGTGCCAGCAATTATGGGGCCCACAATGAGCAGTTCTTC. Full variable domain (outside the CDR3, taken from reference TRBV7-9 and TRBJ2-1): DTGVSQNPRHKITKRGQNVTFRCDPISEHNRLYWYRQTLGQGPEFLTYFQNEAQLEKSRLLSDRFSAERPKGSFSTLEIQRTEQGDSAMYLCASNYGAHNEQFFGPGTRLTVL.

With regard to this clonotype: One junction end disagrees with the germline gene, perhaps due to a read error. The chain links TRBV7-2 to TRBJ1-2; D not resolved. Germline V gene sequence: CDR1 SGHTA, CDR2 FQGNSA. The CDR3 is 12 residues long. CDR3 coding DNA: TGTGCCAGCAGCTTCCTGCACCAGGCGGCGTACTTC. Residues: CASSFLHQAAYF.

In this sample, this clonotype turned up many times. The rearrangement joins TRBV12-3 or TRBV12-4 to TRBJ2-1; the match to TRBD1 covers 8 bases. The junction had 2 bases not matched to a gene; V was cut back by 1 base and J by 9 bases. The CDR3 spans 13 residues. The CDR3 sequence: CASSLGGTGEQFF. The CDR3 bases are TGTGCCAGCAGTTTAGGCGGGACAGGTGAGCAGTTCTTC.

The chain's CDR3 is CASSLDGELSYNEQFF. The CDR3 nucleotides are TGCGCCAGCAGCTTGGACGGGGAGCTCTCCTACAATGAGCAGTTCTTC. The chain carries TRBV5-1 and TRBJ2-1; tentative D call: TRBD2 (5 bases). Germline loops: CDR1 SGHRS, CDR2 YFSETQ. Trimming cost V 0 bases and J 0 bases, with 10 bases left between them. This CDR3 has 16 amino acids.

This clonotype came up many times. The V call is TRBV27, the J call TRBJ2-7; no clear D. The CDR3 is 13 residues long. V was shortened by 0 bases and J by 3 bases, with 6 bases between the two germline ends. The germline V gene encodes CDR1 MNHEY and CDR2 SMNVEV (reference sequence). The DNA of the CDR3 is TGTGCCAGCAGTTTATCGACACTCTACGAGCAGTACTTC. As protein: CASSLSTLYEQYF.

This clonotype has only one observation. A junction end diverges from the germline sequence, so it may reflect a read error. This chain links TRBV5-1 with TRBJ2-1; no clear D. The CDR3 has 15 amino acids. From germline, CDR1 is SGHRS and CDR2 YFSETQ. The CDR3 sequence: CASSPDVSSYNEQFF. CDR3 sequence (DNA): TGCGCCAGCAGCCCGGACGTTAGCTCCTACAACGAGCAGTTCTTC.

This chain joins TRBV18 and TRBJ1-2, with a possible D match to TRBD1 (5 bases). V was trimmed by 3 bases and J by 3 bases, leaving 17 bases between them. CDR1 is KGHSH and CDR2 is LQKENI in the germline V gene. This CDR3 is built from 16 residues. In nucleotides, the CDR3 is TGTGCCAGCTCACCTTCCTCTCAGGGCGTTTACTATGGCTACACCTTC. Amino acids: CASSPSSQGVYYGYTF.

This clonotype turned up a few times. The chain combines TRBV7-6 with TRBJ2-5; D is undetermined. There are 14 residues in the CDR3. Looked up from germline, CDR1 is SGHVS and CDR2 is FNYEAQ. V lost 5 bases to trimming and J lost 2 bases, with 12 bases between them. The CDR3 loop reads CASSRNMQQETQYF. The CDR3, as DNA: TGTGCCAGCAGCCGGAATATGCAGCAAGAGACCCAGTACTTC. The full variable domain, rest sourced from reference TRBV7-6 and TRBJ2-5, is GAGVSQSPRYKVTKRGQDVALRCDPISGHVSLYWYRQALGQGPEFLTYFNYEAQQDKSGLPNDRFSAERPEGSISTLTIQRTEQRDSAMYRCASSRNMQQETQYFGPGTRLLVL.

The rearrangement links TRBV28 to TRBJ2-7; 7 bases agree with TRBD1. The CDR3 has 17 amino acids. CDR1 MDHEN and CDR2 SYDVKM come from the germline V gene. Trimming cost V 2 bases and J 3 bases; bases outside gene matches: 13. CDR3 bases: TGTGCCAGCAGTTTACTCGCCGACAGGGTACTATGCTACGAGCAGTACTTC. It yields the protein CASSLLADRVLCYEQYF.

This clonotype was seen repeatedly, ten times or more. The chain combines TRBV12-3 or TRBV12-4 with TRBJ1-1; D is unresolved. The CDR3 is 12 residues long. Trimming took 0 bases from V and 6 from J, leaving 5 bases between them. For the CDR3, the DNA is TGTGCCAGCAGTTTAGCTTTCGCTGAAGCTTTCTTT. Translated: CASSLAFAEAFF.

This chain uses TRBV14 with TRBJ2-5; possibly TRBD1 or TRBD2 for D (6 bases each). CDR3 length: 15 amino acids. CDR1 is SGHDN, CDR2 FVKESK, per germline. Trimming pared 4 bases from V and 5 bases from J, leaving 17 bases between. CDR3 coding DNA: TGTGCCAGCAGCCGTACTCAGGGGAGGAGGGAGACCCAGTACTTC. It is translated as CASSRTQGRRETQYF.

This clonotype was observed many times. This chain joins TRBV20-1 and TRBJ1-1; TRBD1 matches at 7 bases. CDR1 and CDR2 (germline): DFQATT, SNEGSKA (reference sequence). The CDR3 runs 12 residues. The V and J ends lost 6 bases and 3 bases, in that order; junction bases with no gene match: 4. The CDR3 loop is CSAQGGHTEAFF. The CDR3 DNA follows: TGCAGTGCCCAAGGGGGCCACACTGAAGCTTTCTTT.

The chain recombines TRBV2 with TRBJ1-1; 7 bases line up with TRBD1. Germline V lookup: CDR1 SNHLY, CDR2 FYNNEI. This CDR3 region has 14 residues. The ends lost 4 bases at V and 2 bases at J; junction bases unmatched: 4. The CDR3 DNA sequence: TGTGCCAGCAGTGTGGGACAGCGTAACACTGAAGCTTTCTTT. This sequence encodes CASSVGQRNTEAFF.

This clonotype has more than one count but fewer than ten. The chain joins TRBV29-1 to TRBJ2-1; unclear D gene. This CDR3 is 13 amino acids long. The germline gives CDR1 SQVTM, CDR2 ANQGSEA. V was shortened by 4 bases and J by 8 bases, with 15 bases between the two germline ends. CDR3: CSVGLGRLDEQFF. CDR3 coding DNA: TGCAGCGTTGGGCTAGGGCGGTTGGATGAGCAGTTCTTC.

The chain combines TRBV7-2 with TRBJ2-5; 9 nucleotides align to TRBD1. The closer fit of TRBJ2-7 to the DNA end suggests the J call may be wrong. This CDR3 is 16 amino acids long. Germline CDR1 is SGHTA and CDR2 is FQGNSA. CDR3 amino acids: CASQSLGQGGGDEQYF. The CDR3 DNA follows: TGTGCCAGCCAGAGTTTGGGACAGGGAGGTGGCGACGAGCAGTACTTC.

This clonotype was detected ten times or more. V and J are TRBV28 and TRBJ2-7; 15 positions match TRBD2. Germline CDR1 and CDR2: MDHEN and SYDVKM. This CDR3 region has 16 residues. V lost 5 bases and J lost 4; bases outside the gene matches: 6. CDR3 bases: TGTGCCAGCAGTCCCGGACTAGCGGGGGGGCAATACGAGCAGTACTTC. Residues: CASSPGLAGGQYEQYF.

This rearrangement joins TRBV9 to TRBJ2-5, with a possible D match to TRBD1 (6 bases). Gene TRBJ2-7 matches the end of the DNA better, so the J call may be wrong. This CDR3 comprises 14 residues. Germline values: CDR1 SGDLS, CDR2 YYNGEE. CDR3: CASSVRDNRVEQYF. The CDR3 nucleotides read TGTGCCAGCAGCGTCCGGGACAACCGGGTCGAGCAGTACTTC.